This T cell receptor (beta chain) was retrieved from a study of vaccination and CD4 T cells after COVID-19. Study-level information: The convalescents, six males and four females, included two who were Hispanic.

CDR1 is KGHDR, CDR2 SFDVKD, per germline. Trimming took 5 bases from V and 1 from J; bases not matched to a gene: 8. The CDR3 extends over 17 amino acids. Documented treatment: 10-day PBMC culture with coronavirus spike peptide pools or control peptides (ViraFEST assay). This clonotype was observed a few times. The antigen is unknown. Cultured CD4+ T cell DNA was sequenced using the Oncomine TCR Beta short-read assay. TCRdb independently ran MiXCR on the PCR reads; one entry per CDR3 protein. The sample contains 21,000 or so distinct CDR3 sequences, around half of which appear only once. The specimen sequenced was CD4+ T cells from blood, cultured in vitro. This TCR came from a human donor who had recovered from COVID-19. The V gene is TRBV24-1, the J gene TRBJ2-2, with 8 bases matching TRBD1. The CDR3, as DNA: TGTGCCACCAGTGGCGATCCCGGGACAGGGAACACCGGGGAGCTGTTTTTT. Protein product: CATSGDPGTGNTGELFF.